This T cell receptor (beta chain) was identified during a study of T cell responses to AZD1222 COVID-19 vaccine. The study, taken as a whole, reports: Spike regions recognized by vaccine-associated CD4 TCRs spanned the protein, led by 160-218 and 743-854. Clonal diversity may have been underestimated, and the donors were mostly white British, with more females than males. After two AZD1222 doses, spike-specific TCR breadth and depth rose versus day 0. Seropositive status at baseline applied to only a handful of AZD1222 recipients.

The length of the CDR3 is 16 residues. Profiling relied on immunoSEQ multiplex PCR, and the TCRdb table lists in-frame clones only, not all of them. Found here are some 130,000 clones, 65% to 90% of them singletons; the top ten hold approximately 20%. For this clone: What it recognizes is unknown.

The genes are TRBV21-1 and TRBJ1-2. TRBV21-1 is flagged as a pseudogene. Sample: peripheral blood, taken on day 0 of AZD1222 vaccination. The receptor comes from an adult in good health. The CDR3, as DNA: TGTGCCAGCAGCCCAAAAAGGAGGAGGCCGGGCGGCGGCTACACCTTC. As protein: CASSPKRRRPGGGYTF.